The present T cell receptor (beta chain) was sequenced within a study of OX40 agonist ivuxolimab in advanced cancers. Overall study: Patient treatment consisted of intravenous ivuxolimab administration every 2 weeks at 0.01 to 10 mg/kg. Patients with prior anti-PD-1, anti-PD-L1 or anti-CTLA-4 therapy were eligible; about 41% had some. The dose-escalation cohort was over 65% male, with a mean age of 60 years, ranging roughly 20 to 90.

The table came from immunoSEQ multiplex PCR; TCRdb's copy has only in-frame clones and leaves some out. The sample holds 45,000 to 60,000 clones, about 85% seen once. V was cut by 5 bases and J by 8 bases, with 18 bases left in between. The CDR3 sequence is 14 residues long. Germline values: CDR1 MNHEY, CDR2 SVGAGI. The chain joins TRBV6-5 to TRBJ1-2; tentative D call: TRBD1 (5 bases). The specimen comprised CD4+ or CD8+ T cells sorted from blood, sampled in a trial of the OX40 agonist ivuxolimab. The clonotype originates from an adult with an advanced solid tumor such as melanoma, head and neck, liver or kidney cancer. CDR3 nucleotide sequence: TGTGCCAGCAGTGAAGGCGAAGGGACGGGCGGCTACACCTTC. Translating gives CASSEGEGTGGYTF.